One sample yielded the 14 T cell receptor beta chains listed below, sequenced in a study of T cell responses to AZD1222 COVID-19 vaccine (dated by TCRdb to the early 2020s). This sample's time point label indicates: about 28 days (+/-7) after the second vaccine dose. The method behind the library was the immunoSEQ multiplex PCR assay. Sourced from immuneACCESS, this table was stored by TCRdb with only in-frame sequences that have V and J called. A share of the clones is absent; for the studies checked, an unresolved V gene accounts for under half, and the remainder has no known explanation. The sample table shows 92,000 or so clones, and 70% to 90% are seen once. The ten largest account for more than 5% of the sample. The material sequenced was peripheral blood, taken 28 days after the second AZD1222 dose. The receptors originated from an adult who received the AZD1222 COVID-19 vaccine.

This chain joins TRBV3-1 (or the pseudogene TRBV3-2) and TRBJ2-3, with TRBD2 matching 13 bases. Germline values: CDR1 LGHDT, CDR2 YNNKEL (reference sequence). This CDR3 has 16 amino acids. The ends lost 8 bases at V and 6 bases at J; junction bases unmatched: 11. CDR3 protein: CASSPLAGGAGDTQYF. In DNA form, the CDR3 reads TGTGCCAGCTCCCCACTAGCGGGGGGGGCCGGGGATACGCAGTATTTT.

The J gene is TRBJ1-6, the V gene TRBV5-1, with no clear D. This CDR3 has 15 amino acids. Per germline, CDR1 SGHRS and CDR2 YFSETQ. Trimming pared 7 bases from V and 6 bases from J, leaving 17 bases between. DNA for the CDR3: TGCGCCAGCTCAAAAGGAGGAGCCATTAATTCACCCCTCCACTTT. This codes for CASSKGGAINSPLHF.

This chain uses TRBV27 with TRBJ1-4, with a possible D match to TRBD1 (5 bases). V lost 3 bases, J lost 0 bases, and 8 bases lay in between. The CDR3 sequence is 15 residues long. Germline CDR1 and CDR2: MNHEY and SMNVEV (reference sequence). CDR3 amino acids: CASSLTAATNEKLFF. CDR3 nucleotide sequence: TGTGCCAGCAGTTTGACAGCGGCAACTAATGAAAAACTGTTTTTT.

The V call is TRBV19, the J call TRBJ1-2; D is possibly TRBD1 (5 bases). The CDR3 contains 20 residues. Trimming took off 2 bases at V and 8 bases at J, with 33 bases between the two ends. The germline V gene has CDR1 LNHDA and CDR2 SQIVND (reference sequence). The CDR3 bases are TGTGCCAGTAGTATATCCGCTTTGATTCTCGTGCCAGGGACGGCAGGCGGCTACACCTTC. Translated, it gives CASSISALILVPGTAGGYTF. Complete variable domain (other parts from reference TRBV19 and TRBJ1-2): DGGITQSPKYLFRKEGQNVTLSCEQNLNHDAMYWYRQDPGQGLRLIYYSQIVNDFQKGDIAEGYSVSREKKESFPLTVTSAQKNPTAFYLCASSISALILVPGTAGGYTFGSGTRLTVV.

The rearrangement joins TRBV20-1 to TRBJ2-7; D remains unclear. Trimming took off 0 bases at V and 5 bases at J, with 5 bases between the two ends. This CDR3 is built from 11 residues. Germline V gene sequence: CDR1 DFQATT, CDR2 SNEGSKA (reference sequence). This CDR3 reads CSARDWNEQYF. CDR3 sequence (DNA): TGCAGTGCTAGAGATTGGAACGAGCAGTACTTC.

The V call is TRBV19, the J call TRBJ2-1; possible D gene TRBD1, 6 bases. CDR1 and CDR2 (germline): LNHDA, SQIVND (reference sequence). The CDR3 contains 15 residues. Trimming stripped 6 bases from V and 3 bases from J, with 15 bases between. The CDR3 sequence is CASSIRGRGYNEQFF. The CDR3 bases are TGTGCCAGTAGCATCAGGGGCCGCGGCTACAATGAGCAGTTCTTC.

V and J are TRBV19 and TRBJ2-1; D tentatively reads TRBD1 or TRBD2 (6 bases each). CDR3 length: 14 amino acids. Germline CDR1 is LNHDA and CDR2 is SQIVND (reference sequence). Between the trimmed V and J ends, which lost 3 bases and 2 bases, there was a span of 8 bases. CDR3: CASSMGGTYNEQFF. For the CDR3, the DNA is TGTGCCAGTAGTATGGGGGGCACCTACAATGAGCAGTTCTTC.

Here the CDR3 reads CASSSSGRAFF. The CDR3 nucleotides are TGTGCCAGCAGCTCATCAGGGCGGGCTTTCTTT. The J gene is TRBJ1-1, the V gene TRBV11-2; D is possibly TRBD1 (5 bases). V was pared by 4 bases and J by 11 bases, with 11 bases between. Germline-derived CDR1 and CDR2 are SGHAT and FQNNGV. The CDR3 has 11 amino acids.

This chain connects TRBV18 to TRBJ1-1, with D uncertain. The V gene lost 3 bases and the J gene lost 3 bases, with 8 bases spanning the gap. Germline assignment: CDR1 KGHSH and CDR2 LQKENI. This CDR3 is built from 13 residues. The CDR3 DNA follows: TGTGCCAGCTCACCGGGCCCCGACACTGAAGCTTTCTTT. Encoded protein: CASSPGPDTEAFF.

The chain carries TRBV28 and TRBJ2-7; weak D call: TRBD1 (6 bases). Germline V gene sequence: CDR1 MDHEN, CDR2 SYDVKM. This CDR3 spans 16 amino acids. V lost 6 bases to trimming and J lost 4 bases, with 22 bases between them. The CDR3 region has the DNA TGTGCCAGCAGCAGGGGCCCGGGGACCCCTCTTTACGAGCAGTACTTC. It is translated as CASSRGPGTPLYEQYF.

This clone was observed a few times. The chain has TRBV7-9 and TRBJ1-5; unclear D gene. The germline V and J ends were trimmed by 4 bases and 5 bases, with 12 bases remaining between them. There are 14 residues in the CDR3. The V gene's germline CDR1 is SEHNR and CDR2 FQNEAQ (reference sequence). The CDR3 DNA reads TGTGCCAGCAGCTCATCAAAGGAATATCAGCCCCAGCATTTT. Translation: CASSSSKEYQPQHF.

The V call is TRBV19, the J call TRBJ2-4, with 8 bases lining up with TRBD2. Germline trimming cut 3 bases from V and 0 bases from J; bases unmatched to any gene: 4. The CDR3 has 16 amino acids. Looked up from germline, CDR1 is LNHDA and CDR2 is SQIVND (reference sequence). The CDR3 is CASSMERGPAKNIQYF. CDR3 DNA sequence: TGTGCCAGTAGTATGGAGCGGGGGCCAGCCAAAAACATTCAGTACTTC.

The CDR3 bases are TGTGCCAGCAGCTTGGCTGGACGGGCGCTCGAAGGTAGCTACACCTTC. Residues: CASSLAGRALEGSYTF. The chain has TRBV5-8 and TRBJ1-2; D is unresolved. This CDR3 has 16 residues. V was trimmed by 0 bases and J by 9 bases, leaving 21 bases between them. Germline CDR1 and CDR2: SGHTS and YDEGEE.

The V and J genes are TRBV7-9 and TRBJ1-1; D call uncertain. The CDR3 runs to 13 residues. CDR1 is SEHNR, CDR2 FQNEAQ, per germline (reference sequence). With 3 bases removed from V and 4 bases from J, the gap between germline ends came to 9 bases. The CDR3 here is CASSFSAVTEAFF. The CDR3 coding sequence is TGTGCCAGCAGCTTTTCAGCGGTCACTGAAGCTTTCTTT.